This record covers a single TCR beta chain. Its cognate antigen is unknown. This sample was taken from a study of identical twins. Study results and limitations: Zero-insertion analyses could be partly confounded by invariant MAIT and iNKT cells. There was an excess of low generation probability in the out-of-frame alpha sequences that twins shared. These conclusions were based on statistical analysis (cross-sectional, not following the same donors).

The CDR3 sequence is 16 residues long. Germline V gene data show CDR1 as MGHDK and CDR2 as SYGVNS. V trimming: 6 bases; J trimming: 7 bases; junction bases outside the gene matches: 12. TCRdb redid the calling of the 5' RACE reads with MiXCR, one entry per CDR3 protein. The sample holds 310,000 or so distinct CDR3 sequences; roughly 9% are singletons and the top ten take around 7.1%. The sample also formed part of further work on yellow fever vaccine responses in identical twins.

The chain is built from TRBV25-1 and TRBJ2-1; TRBD1 agrees at 10 bases. Sequences were obtained from CD8+ T cells sorted from blood. The receptor comes from a woman in her late teens or twenties in good health. The CDR3 sequence: CASSSTRDRGSNEQFF. CDR3 in DNA: TGTGCCAGCAGCTCCACACGGGACAGGGGATCGAATGAGCAGTTCTTC.